This TCR beta chain originates from a study of blood T cell repertoires in COVID-19. Study information: Acute and convalescent COVID-19 samples came from the United States, Italy and Spain. The cDNA or gDNA used as material had been derived from T cells, B-cell-depleted T cells, or PBMCs.

V gave up 6 bases and J gave up 7 bases, with 15 bases separating them. From germline, CDR1 is MDHEN and CDR2 SYDVKM. The CDR3 consists of 14 residues. Seattle participants joined during active infection and were tracked over time. Original methodology: Researchers report that nucleated cell counts were estimated from reference gene primer amplification. Libraries were prepared by immunoSEQ multiplex PCR; TCRdb keeps only in-frame clonotypes and omits some of them. V and J calls plus clone size are reproduced from that table; the DNA served to infer D and trimming. The sample consists of roughly 280,000 clones, approximately 86% of them appearing once.

The sequencing sample was made of peripheral blood. This TCR was sampled from a woman aged 55-69 years with COVID-19, enrolled during active disease. The rearrangement joins TRBV28 to TRBJ1-4; TRBD1 might be the D (6 bases). This CDR3 reads CASRAPGGSEKLFF. Here the CDR3 DNA reads TGTGCCAGCAGAGCCCCGGGGGGCAGTGAAAAACTGTTTTTT.